This TCR beta chain comes out of a study of spatial heterogeneity in lung cancer. Study-level background: The study consistently detected more beta-chain than alpha-chain sequences. A unique TCR and UMI combination showed up more than ten times in raw reads, on average. General study points: There were more appearances of ubiquitous expanded tumor TCRs in blood at resection than at follow-up.

Time point denoted: sample taken at primary tumor resection. Whole RNA, isolated from tumor, nontumor lung or frozen PBMC, was sequenced without prior sorting. The donors, roughly 70 patients with untreated early-stage non-small cell lung cancer, provided the samples. The CDR3 has 14 residues. Trimming took 4 bases from V and 1 from J, leaving 6 bases between them. Germline V gene lookup returns CDR1 SGDLS and CDR2 YYNGEE. This clonotype was observed many times. Its antigen is currently unknown. TCRdb called the 5' RACE reads again in MiXCR, with one record for every CDR3 protein. The sample lists under 30,000 distinct CDR3 sequences, about 5.1% occurring once.

The genes are TRBV9 and TRBJ2-6; D unclear. The sample consisted of PBMCs, taken at surgery. The TCR was taken from a male donor with early-stage non-small cell lung cancer. The CDR3 spells CASSPRSGANVLTF. The CDR3 DNA is TGTGCCAGCAGCCCCAGGTCTGGGGCCAACGTCCTGACTTTC.